The present entry profiles one TCR beta chain with its context. This sample is part of a study of control samples from healthy donors and cancer patients. With V trimmed by 4 bases and J by 4 bases, 8 bases remained unmatched. The CDR3 consists of 15 residues. Germline V gene lookup returns CDR1 SGHDT and CDR2 YYEEEE. Some clones are missing from TCRdb's copy, which holds only in-frame ones; the method was immunoSEQ multiplex PCR. The sample consists of 70,000 to 85,000 clones, 91% of them appearing once. Sequenced: blood. The J gene is TRBJ2-4, the V gene TRBV5-6; 7 nucleotides agree with TRBD1. This receptor was obtained from a man aged 50-60 years in good health. DNA of the CDR3: TGTGCCAGCAGCCGAGGGACAGCACCAAAAAACATTCAGTACTTC. Protein: CASSRGTAPKNIQYF.